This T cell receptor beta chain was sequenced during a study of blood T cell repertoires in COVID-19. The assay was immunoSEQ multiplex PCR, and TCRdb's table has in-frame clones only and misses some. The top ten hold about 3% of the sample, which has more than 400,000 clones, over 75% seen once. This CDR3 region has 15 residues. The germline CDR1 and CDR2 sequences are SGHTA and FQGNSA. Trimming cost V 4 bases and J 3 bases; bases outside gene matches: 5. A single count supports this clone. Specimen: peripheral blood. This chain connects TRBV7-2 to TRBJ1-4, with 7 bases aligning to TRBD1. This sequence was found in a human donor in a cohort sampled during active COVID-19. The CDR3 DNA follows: TGTGCCAGCAGCTCCCGACAGGGTTCTAATGAAAAACTGTTTTTT. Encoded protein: CASSSRQGSNEKLFF. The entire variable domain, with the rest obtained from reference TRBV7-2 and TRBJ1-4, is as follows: GAGVSQSPSNKVTEKGKDVELRCDPISGHTALYWYRQSLGQGLEFLIYFQGNSAPDKSGLPSDRFSAERTGGSVSTLTIQRTQQEDSAVYLCASSSRQGSNEKLFFGSGTQLSVL.